The clone carrying this TCR beta chain was detected once. This specimen belongs to a study of shared clonotypes between healthy human individuals. CD45RO-negative CD8 cells positively selected for CCR7 made up the naive population, which excluded terminally differentiated effector memory CD45RA+ cells. Clones were read by immunoSEQ multiplex PCR, and TCRdb kept only the in-frame ones, dropping some. The table has around 2,100,000 clones, around 96% seen once; the top ten hold approximately 1%. Germline loops: CDR1 LNHDA, CDR2 SQIVND (reference sequence). CDR3 length: 15 residues. Trimming pared 3 bases from V and 4 bases from J, leaving 13 bases between.

Material for sequencing was naive CD8+ T cells sorted from blood. The chain uses TRBV19 and TRBJ2-1, with D perhaps matching TRBD1 (5 bases). The sequence came from a young man in good health. The DNA for the CDR3 is TGTGCCAGTAGTATTGTGGACACCTTGTACAATGAGCAGTTCTTC. Protein product: CASSIVDTLYNEQFF. The whole variable domain, filled in from reference TRBV19 and TRBJ2-1, reads DGGITQSPKYLFRKEGQNVTLSCEQNLNHDAMYWYRQDPGQGLRLIYYSQIVNDFQKGDIAEGYSVSREKKESFPLTVTSAQKNPTAFYLCASSIVDTLYNEQFFGPGTRLTVL.